The rows below give T cell receptor beta chains drawn from one sample of a study of blood T cell repertoires in COVID-19. The protocol was immunoSEQ multiplex PCR, while the TCRdb copy is restricted to in-frame clones and leaves out a portion. The data hold roughly 670,000 clones, with over 80% observed a single time. Sequenced material: peripheral blood. These receptors all stem from a woman younger than 30 with acute or convalescent COVID-19. Both conserved end residues are part of each CDR3. D genes are given only for firm matches. Some rows have no size entry. The others give once, few or many, or a class for an expanded clone.

j_gene: TRBJ1-1; v_gene: TRBV4-1; d_gene: TRBD1; abundance: .; CDR3nt: TGCGCCAGCAGCGCCTTACAGGGGTTCGCCACTGAAGCTTTCTTT; CDR3aa: CASSALQGFATEAFF
j_gene: TRBJ2-7; v_gene: TRBV7-8; d_gene: .; abundance: .; CDR3nt: TGTGCCAGCAGCCCCCCAGGCGAGCAGTACTTC; CDR3aa: CASSPPGEQYF
j_gene: TRBJ2-2; v_gene: TRBV19; d_gene: TRBD2; abundance: .; CDR3nt: TGTGCCACCTCCCCGAGGGGACTAGCGGTCTTAGGTGGCGGGGAGCTGTTTTTT; CDR3aa: CATSPRGLAVLGGGELFF
j_gene: TRBJ2-5; v_gene: TRBV11-2; d_gene: TRBD2; abundance: .; CDR3nt: TGTGCCAGCAGCTTGCGGCCAGCGGGGGGGATAGAGACCCAGTACTTC; CDR3aa: CASSLRPAGGIETQYF
j_gene: TRBJ2-1; v_gene: TRBV28; d_gene: .; abundance: .; CDR3nt: TGTGCCAGCAGTTCCAGGGAGCAGTTCTTC; CDR3aa: CASSSREQFF
j_gene: TRBJ1-2; v_gene: TRBV3-1/TRBV3-2; d_gene: TRBD1; abundance: .; CDR3nt: TGTGCCAGCAGCCAAAAAATTAGACAGGGGCCCTCTAACTATGGCTACACCTTC; CDR3aa: CASSQKIRQGPSNYGYTF
j_gene: TRBJ1-1; v_gene: TRBV5-1; d_gene: .; abundance: .; CDR3nt: TGCGCCAGCAGCTTGGTCAGTACAGGGAACACTGAAGCTTTCTTT; CDR3aa: CASSLVSTGNTEAFF
j_gene: TRBJ2-2; v_gene: TRBV7-2; d_gene: .; abundance: .; CDR3nt: TGTGCCAGCAGCTTCCGTGAGCCGGGACACGGAGCCGGGGAGCTGTTTTTT; CDR3aa: CASSFREPGHGAGELFF
j_gene: TRBJ2-3; v_gene: TRBV5-1; d_gene: TRBD2; abundance: once; CDR3nt: TGCGCCAGCAGCTTGAATAGCGGGGAGGATACGCAGTATTTT; CDR3aa: CASSLNSGEDTQYF
j_gene: TRBJ2-2; v_gene: TRBV4-1; d_gene: TRBD1; abundance: .; CDR3nt: TGCGCCAGCAGCGGGACAGGGACCACCGGGGAGCTGTTTTTT; CDR3aa: CASSGTGTTGELFF
j_gene: TRBJ2-7; v_gene: TRBV6-2/TRBV6-3; d_gene: .; abundance: .; CDR3nt: TGTGCCAGCAGTTACCCCAGCTACGAGCAGTACTTC; CDR3aa: CASSYPSYEQYF
j_gene: TRBJ2-2; v_gene: TRBV19; d_gene: TRBD1; abundance: .; CDR3nt: TGTGCCAGTAGTATACGATCCCCCCCGCGGGACAGGGCCACCGGGGAGCTGTTTTTT; CDR3aa: CASSIRSPPRDRATGELFF
j_gene: TRBJ1-3; v_gene: TRBV6-2/TRBV6-3; d_gene: .; abundance: .; CDR3nt: TGTGCCAGCAGTTACTCTTCCCCCTTCTCTGGAAACACCATATATTTT; CDR3aa: CASSYSSPFSGNTIYF
j_gene: TRBJ2-7; v_gene: TRBV3-1/TRBV3-2; d_gene: TRBD2; abundance: .; CDR3nt: TGTGCCAGCAGCCAGCCCGGGACTAATTTGGAGCAGTACTTC; CDR3aa: CASSQPGTNLEQYF
j_gene: TRBJ2-2; v_gene: TRBV21-1; d_gene: .; abundance: .; CDR3nt: TGTGCCAGCAGCAAAGGAGCACCGCCGAGCACCGGGGAGCTGTTTTTT; CDR3aa: CASSKGAPPSTGELFF
j_gene: TRBJ1-3; v_gene: TRBV2; d_gene: TRBD1; abundance: few; CDR3nt: TGTGCCAGCAGTGGGGACAGGGGCTCTGGAAACACCATATATTTT; CDR3aa: CASSGDRGSGNTIYF